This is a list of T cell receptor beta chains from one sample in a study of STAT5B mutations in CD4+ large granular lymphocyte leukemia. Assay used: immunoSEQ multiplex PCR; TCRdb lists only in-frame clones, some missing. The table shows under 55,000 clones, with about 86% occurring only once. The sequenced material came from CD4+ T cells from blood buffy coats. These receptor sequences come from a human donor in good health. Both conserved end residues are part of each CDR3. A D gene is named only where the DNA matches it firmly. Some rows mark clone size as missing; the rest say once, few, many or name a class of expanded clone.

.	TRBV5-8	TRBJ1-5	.	CASSLIGQPQHF	TGTGCCAGCAGCTTGATTGGTCAGCCCCAGCATTTT
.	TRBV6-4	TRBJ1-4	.	CASSDSRTSRENGELFF	TGTGCCAGCAGTGACTCGAGGACATCAAGGGAGAACGGAGAACTGTTTTTT
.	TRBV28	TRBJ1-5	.	CASSLSRGPSNQPQHF	TGTGCCAGCAGTTTATCGCGGGGTCCTAGCAATCAGCCCCAGCATTTT
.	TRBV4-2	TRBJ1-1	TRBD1	CASSQSTGGYTEAFF	TGTGCCAGCAGCCAGTCGACAGGGGGCTACACTGAAGCTTTCTTT
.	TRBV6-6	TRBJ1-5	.	CASSQQGSNQPQHF	TGTGCCAGCAGTCAACAGGGTAGCAATCAGCCCCAGCATTTT
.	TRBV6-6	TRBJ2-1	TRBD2	CATNHPGTSLGNEQFF	TGTGCCACCAATCATCCCGGGACTAGCTTGGGCAATGAGCAGTTCTTC
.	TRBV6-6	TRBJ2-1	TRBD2	CASSPRLAGGNEQFF	TGTGCCAGCAGCCCTCGACTAGCGGGAGGCAATGAGCAGTTCTTC
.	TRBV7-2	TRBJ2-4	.	CASSPQGPNIQYF	TGTGCCAGCAGCCCACAGGGACCAAACATTCAGTACTTC
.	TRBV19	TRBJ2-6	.	CASSTTGSSDSGANVLTF	TGTGCCAGTAGTACCACGGGAAGTTCTGACTCTGGGGCCAACGTCCTGACTTTC
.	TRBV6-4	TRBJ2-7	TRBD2	CASRRTSGGGFLNSYEQYF	TGTGCCAGCAGGCGGACTAGCGGGGGCGGATTTTTGAACTCCTACGAGCAGTACTTC
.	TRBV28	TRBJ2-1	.	CASSPSRGFGEQFF	TGTGCCAGCAGCCCTTCCCGGGGTTTCGGTGAGCAGTTCTTC
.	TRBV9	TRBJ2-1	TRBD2	CASSSRGGGPNEQFF	TGTGCCAGCAGCTCCCGGGGCGGGGGGCCCAATGAGCAGTTCTTC
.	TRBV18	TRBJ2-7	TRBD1	CASSRDGQGEQYF	TGTGCCAGCTCTCGGGACGGACAGGGCGAGCAGTACTTC
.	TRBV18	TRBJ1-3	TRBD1	CASSPPRGGPNGNTIYF	TGTGCCAGCTCACCCCCCAGGGGGGGGCCGAATGGAAACACCATATATTTT
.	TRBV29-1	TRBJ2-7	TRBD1	CSVGLQGAVTYEQYF	TGCAGCGTTGGATTACAGGGGGCTGTAACCTACGAGCAGTACTTC
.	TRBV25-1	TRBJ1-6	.	CASSTGNSPLHF	TGTGCCAGCAGTACGGGTAATTCACCCCTCCACTTT
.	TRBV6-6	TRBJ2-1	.	CASSYTGWDEQFF	TGTGCCAGCAGTTATACCGGGTGGGATGAGCAGTTCTTC
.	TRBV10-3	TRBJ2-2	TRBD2	CAITAGTSGGNTGELFF	TGTGCCATCACAGCTGGGACTAGCGGGGGGAACACCGGGGAGCTGTTTTTT
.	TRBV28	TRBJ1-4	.	CASGAVKLFF	TGTGCCAGCGGGGCGGTGAAACTGTTTTTT
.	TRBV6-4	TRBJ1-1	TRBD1	CASRQGAVDTEAFF	TGTGCCAGCAGACAGGGGGCAGTGGACACTGAAGCTTTCTTT
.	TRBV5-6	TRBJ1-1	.	CASSLFAREAFF	TGTGCCAGCAGCTTGTTTGCCAGAGAAGCTTTCTTT
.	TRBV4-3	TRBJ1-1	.	CASSQEDRRNTEAFF	TGCGCCAGCAGCCAAGAGGACAGAAGGAACACTGAAGCTTTCTTT
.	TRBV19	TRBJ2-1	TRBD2	CASARSGRSYNEQFF	TGTGCCAGCGCCCGTAGCGGGAGGTCCTACAATGAGCAGTTCTTC
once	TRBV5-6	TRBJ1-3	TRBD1	CASSKRQGGYTIYF	TGTGCCAGCAGCAAAAGACAGGGAGGGTACACCATATATTTT
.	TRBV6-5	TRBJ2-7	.	CASSYGRYYEQYF	TGTGCCAGCAGTTACGGCAGGTACTACGAGCAGTACTTC
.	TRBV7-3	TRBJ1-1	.	CASRRETGNTEAFF	TGTGCCAGCAGACGGGAGACAGGGAACACTGAAGCTTTCTTT
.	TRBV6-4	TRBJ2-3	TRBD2	CASTSREGAQRRDTQYF	TGTGCCAGCACTTCGCGGGAGGGCGCTCAACGTCGGGATACGCAGTATTTT
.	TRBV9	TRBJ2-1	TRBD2	CASSVEVGRTGDNEQFF	TGTGCCAGCAGCGTAGAGGTCGGGAGGACTGGGGACAATGAGCAGTTCTTC
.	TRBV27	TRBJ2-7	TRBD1	CASRDTDRGLAYEQYF	TGTGCCAGCAGAGACACTGACAGGGGACTGGCCTACGAGCAGTACTTC
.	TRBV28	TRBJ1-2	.	CASSPVQGKRGYTF	TGTGCCAGCAGTCCTGTACAGGGAAAGCGTGGCTACACCTTC
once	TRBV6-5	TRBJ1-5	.	CASSYSIPGGNQPQHF	TGTGCCAGCAGTTACTCGATCCCAGGGGGCAATCAGCCCCAGCATTTT
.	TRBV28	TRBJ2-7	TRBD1	CASIQGQGVSYEQYF	TGTGCCAGCATCCAAGGACAGGGGGTCTCCTACGAGCAGTACTTC
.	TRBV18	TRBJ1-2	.	CASSPPRENPRYGYTF	TGTGCCAGCTCACCACCGAGGGAGAACCCCCGCTATGGCTACACCTTC
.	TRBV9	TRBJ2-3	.	CASSDSGYSTDTQYF	TGTGCCAGCAGCGACAGCGGGTACTCCACAGATACGCAGTATTTT
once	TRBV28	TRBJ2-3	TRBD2	CASSSPAGGSTDTQYF	TGTGCCAGCAGTTCTCCGGCGGGAGGAAGCACAGATACGCAGTATTTT
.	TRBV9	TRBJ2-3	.	CASSVELTETDTQYF	TGTGCCAGCAGCGTAGAGCTAACTGAGACAGATACGCAGTATTTT
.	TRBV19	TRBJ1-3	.	CASSIRDSGNTIYF	TGTGCCAGTAGTATAAGGGACTCTGGAAACACCATATATTTT
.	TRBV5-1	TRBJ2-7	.	CASSPGPSGQYF	TGCGCCAGCAGCCCAGGGCCCTCAGGGCAGTACTTC
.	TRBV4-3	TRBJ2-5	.	CASSQDHGLETQYF	TGCGCCAGCAGCCAAGATCACGGCTTAGAGACCCAGTACTTC
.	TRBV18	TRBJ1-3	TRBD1	CASSTGTGDSGNTIYF	TGTGCCAGCTCAACCGGGACAGGCGACTCTGGAAACACCATATATTTT
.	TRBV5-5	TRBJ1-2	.	CASSFRGQGNYGYTF	TGTGCCAGCAGCTTCCGAGGGCAGGGTAACTATGGCTACACCTTC
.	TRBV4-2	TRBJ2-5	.	CASSQDQGSRVETQYF	TGTGCCAGCAGCCAAGATCAGGGATCCCGTGTAGAGACCCAGTACTTC
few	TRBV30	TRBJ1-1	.	CACRWEGLNTEAFF	TGTGCCTGTCGATGGGAGGGCCTTAACACTGAAGCTTTCTTT
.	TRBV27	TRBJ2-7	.	CASRPQGGEQYF	TGTGCCAGCAGGCCCCAGGGCGGCGAGCAGTACTTC
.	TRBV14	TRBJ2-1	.	CASSQDRSGRGMSQFF	TGTGCCAGCAGCCAAGACAGAAGCGGCCGAGGAATGTCCCAGTTCTTC